Below are 14 T cell receptor beta chains sequenced from a single sample in a study of shared clonotypes between healthy human individuals. Sequencing was performed with immunoSEQ multiplex PCR; in TCRdb, only in-frame clones are kept and a portion is missing. The top ten clones hold roughly 0.36% of a sample with roughly 1,600,000 clones, approximately 98.5% of them seen once. Sequenced material: naive CD4+ T cells sorted from blood. Subset given: CD45RA+ positively selected. The receptors come from a man aged 30 to 39 in good health.

The gene calls are TRBV9 and TRBJ1-1, with TRBD1 matching 9 bases. V lost 4 bases, J lost 11 bases, and 12 bases stayed unmatched. The CDR3 is 14 amino acids. The germline V gene encodes CDR1 SGDLS and CDR2 YYNGEE. CDR3 coding DNA: TGTGCCAGCAGCTCTACTACAGGGGGCGCGTTGGCTTTCTTT. It is translated as CASSSTTGGALAFF. The variable domain in full, with the rest retrieved from reference TRBV9 and TRBJ1-1, is DSGVTQTPKHLITATGQRVTLRCSPRSGDLSVYWYQQSLDQGLQFLIQYYNGEERAKGNILERFSAQQFPDLHSELNLSSLELGDSALYFCASSSTTGGALAFFGQGTRLTVV.

This sequence joins TRBV29-1 and TRBJ1-5, with D possibly being TRBD1 (5 bases). Germline CDR1 reads SQVTM; CDR2 reads ANQGSEA. The CDR3 contains 12 residues. The V and J ends lost 5 bases and 9 bases respectively, with 14 bases between them. CDR3 region: CSVRGGKGPQHF. DNA for the CDR3: TGCAGCGTTCGGGGGGGGAAAGGGCCCCAGCATTTT.

The genes are TRBV5-1 and TRBJ2-5; TRBD1 aligns across 11 bases. V was pared by 1 base and J by 4 bases, with 15 bases of the junction left unmatched. The CDR3 extends over 19 amino acids. The germline CDR1 and CDR2 sequences are SGHRS and YFSETQ. The CDR3: CASSLLGQGVPENIETQYF. The CDR3 nucleotides are TGCGCCAGCAGCTTGCTGGGACAGGGGGTGCCGGAGAACATAGAGACCCAGTACTTC.

The chain has TRBV28 and TRBJ1-1; D may be TRBD1 (5 bases). Trimming removed 6 bases at V and 1 base at J, with 6 bases between. Germline CDR1 reads MDHEN; CDR2 reads SYDVKM. The CDR3 contains 12 residues. This chain's CDR3 is CASSGQNTEAFF. As DNA, the CDR3 is TGTGCCAGCAGCGGACAGAACACTGAAGCTTTCTTT.

The gene calls are TRBV18 and TRBJ2-2, with D unresolved. CDR1 is KGHSH and CDR2 is LQKENI in the germline V gene. The V and J ends lost 0 bases and 4 bases respectively, with 9 bases between them. The CDR3 consists of 15 residues. CDR3 residues: CASSPPGAITGELFF. The CDR3 DNA reads TGTGCCAGCTCACCACCGGGCGCTATCACCGGGGAGCTGTTTTTT. The full variable domain, completed using reference TRBV18 and TRBJ2-2, is NAGVMQNPRHLVRRRGQEARLRCSPMKGHSHVYWYRQLPEEGLKFMVYLQKENIIDESGMPKERFSAEFPKEGPSILRIQQVVRGDSAAYFCASSPPGAITGELFFGEGSRLTVL.

The chain joins TRBV5-1 to TRBJ1-2; D gene uncertain. Trimming stripped 0 bases from V and 4 bases from J, with 10 bases between. CDR1 and CDR2 from the germline V gene are SGHRS and YFSETQ. CDR3 length equals 14 residues. The CDR3 bases are TGCGCCAGCAGCTTGGCCAGTGGAAGCTATGGCTACACCTTC. Translated: CASSLASGSYGYTF.

The chain has TRBV5-1 and TRBJ2-1, with D possibly TRBD2 on 6 matching bases. The CDR3 runs 13 residues. The V end was cut by 2 bases, the J end by 10 bases, with 13 bases between. Germline V gene sequence: CDR1 SGHRS, CDR2 YFSETQ. CDR3 region: CASSFPSGGEQFF. CDR3 nucleotides: TGCGCCAGCAGCTTCCCCTCAGGAGGGGAGCAGTTCTTC.

DNA for the CDR3: TGTGCCAGCAGCTATAACCGGGACTATGGCTACACCTTC. It codes for CASSYNRDYGYTF. This chain links TRBV5-4 with TRBJ1-2, with unresolved D. The germline gives CDR1 SGHNT, CDR2 YYREEE (reference sequence). V lost 3 bases and J lost 3, with 9 bases in between. CDR3 length: 13 amino acids. The full variable domain, with the rest looked up from reference TRBV5-4 and TRBJ1-2, is ETGVTQSPTHLIKTRGQQVTLRCSSQSGHNTVSWYQQALGQGPQFIFQYYREEENGRGNFPPRFSGLQFPNYSSELNVNALELDDSALYLCASSYNRDYGYTFGSGTRLTVV.

For this clone: Distinct nucleotide sequences in the sample also encode this CDR3. V usage is TRBV6-4 and J usage is TRBJ2-3, with D possibly matching TRBD1 (6 bases). Germline V gene lookup returns CDR1 MRHNA and CDR2 SNTAGT. Trimming removed 3 bases from V and 4 bases from J, with 8 bases in between. CDR3 length equals 13 residues. CDR3 loop: CASSDRGSDTQYF. DNA of the CDR3: TGTGCCAGCAGTGATAGGGGGTCAGATACGCAGTATTTT.

The CDR3 sequence: CASRILAGPYNEQFF. In DNA, the CDR3 is TGTGCCAGCAGGATACTAGCGGGACCTTACAATGAGCAGTTCTTC. V usage is TRBV5-6 and J usage is TRBJ2-1; 10 positions match TRBD2. Germline V lookup: CDR1 SGHDT, CDR2 YYEEEE. After removal of 5 bases from V and 4 bases from J, the junction contained 6 bases not matched to a gene. This CDR3 region has 15 residues.

The chain uses TRBV4-3 and TRBJ2-3; the D gene is possibly TRBD1 (6 bases). Germline CDR1 and CDR2: LGHNA and YSLEER. This CDR3 is 15 amino acids long. Trimming took off 2 bases at V and 5 bases at J, with 14 bases between the two ends. CDR3 region: CASSQRTGFGDTQYF. The CDR3 DNA sequence: TGCGCCAGCAGCCAACGAACAGGGTTTGGAGATACGCAGTATTTT.

The chain has TRBV28 and TRBJ2-3, with D tentatively TRBD1 (6 bases). This CDR3 region has 14 residues. With 4 bases removed from V and 4 bases from J, the gap between germline ends came to 12 bases. The germline gives CDR1 MDHEN, CDR2 SYDVKM. CDR3 sequence reads: CASSYLTGPDTQYF. Written as DNA, the CDR3 is TGTGCCAGCAGTTACTTGACAGGACCAGATACGCAGTATTTT. The whole variable domain, filled in from reference TRBV28 and TRBJ2-3, reads DVKVTQSSRYLVKRTGEKVFLECVQDMDHENMFWYRQDPGLGLRLIYFSYDVKMKEKGDIPEGYSVSREKKERFSLILESASTNQTSMYLCASSYLTGPDTQYFGPGTRLTVL.

The chain recombines TRBV14 with TRBJ1-2, with D uncertain. This CDR3 comprises 16 residues. V was trimmed by 0 bases and J by 0 bases, leaving 11 bases between them. From germline, CDR1 is SGHDN and CDR2 FVKESK. The CDR3, as DNA: TGTGCCAGCAGCCAAGATAGGTTCACAGCTAACTATGGCTACACCTTC. It codes for CASSQDRFTANYGYTF.

The chain carries TRBV7-8 and TRBJ1-5, with a possible D match to TRBD1 (5 bases). CDR1 and CDR2 (germline): SGHVS, FQNEAQ. The CDR3 extends over 18 amino acids. The V and J ends lost 2 bases and 4 bases respectively, with 21 bases between them. In nucleotides, the CDR3 is TGTGCCAGCAGCTTACAACCATCCCAGAGGGGTGGAAATCAGCCCCAGCATTTT. Its translation: CASSLQPSQRGGNQPQHF.